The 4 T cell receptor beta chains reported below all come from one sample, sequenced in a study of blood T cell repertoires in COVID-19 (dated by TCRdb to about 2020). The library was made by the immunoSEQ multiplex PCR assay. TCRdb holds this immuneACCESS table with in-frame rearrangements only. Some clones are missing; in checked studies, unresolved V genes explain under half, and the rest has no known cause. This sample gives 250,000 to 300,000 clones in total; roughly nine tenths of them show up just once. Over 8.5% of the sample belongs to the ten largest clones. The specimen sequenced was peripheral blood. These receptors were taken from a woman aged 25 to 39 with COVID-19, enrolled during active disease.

The CDR3 bases are TGTGCCACCAGCAGAAGGACAGCGAGAACTGAAGCTTTCTTT. This gives the protein CATSRRTARTEAFF. The chain recombines TRBV15 with TRBJ1-1; D may be TRBD1 (6 bases). With 2 bases removed from V and 5 bases from J, the gap between germline ends came to 12 bases. Looked up from germline, CDR1 is LNHNV and CDR2 is YYDKDF (reference sequence). CDR3 size: 14 residues.

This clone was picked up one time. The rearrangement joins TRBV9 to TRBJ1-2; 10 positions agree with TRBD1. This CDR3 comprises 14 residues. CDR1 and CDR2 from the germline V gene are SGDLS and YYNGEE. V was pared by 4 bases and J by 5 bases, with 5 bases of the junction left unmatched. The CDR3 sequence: CASSPGTGVYGYTF. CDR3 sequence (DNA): TGTGCCAGCAGCCCAGGGACAGGGGTTTATGGCTACACCTTC.

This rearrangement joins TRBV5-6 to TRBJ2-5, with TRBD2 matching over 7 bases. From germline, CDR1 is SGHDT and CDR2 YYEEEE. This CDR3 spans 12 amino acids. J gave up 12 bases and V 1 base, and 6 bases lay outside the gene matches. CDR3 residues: CASSLLTGTKYF. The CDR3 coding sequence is TGTGCCAGCAGCTTGCTCACCGGGACTAAGTACTTC. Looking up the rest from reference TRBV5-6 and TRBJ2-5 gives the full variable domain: DAGVTQSPTHLIKTRGQQVTLRCSPKSGHDTVSWYQQALGQGPQFIFQYYEEEERQRGNFPDRFSGHQFPNYSSELNVNALLLGDSALYLCASSLLTGTKYFGPGTRLLVL.

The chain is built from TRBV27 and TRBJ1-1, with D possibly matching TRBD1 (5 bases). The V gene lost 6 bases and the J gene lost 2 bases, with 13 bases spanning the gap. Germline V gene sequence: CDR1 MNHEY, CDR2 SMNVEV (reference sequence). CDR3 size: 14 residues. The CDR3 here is CASSLNTGNTEAFF. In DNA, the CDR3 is TGTGCCAGCAGCCTAAATACAGGTAACACTGAAGCTTTCTTT.